Here is one T cell receptor beta chain with its context. This sample was included in a study of CD8+ T cells in alopecia areata. The germline CDR1 and CDR2 sequences are MDHEN and SYDVKM. The ends were cut back, 8 bases at V and 14 bases at J, with 26 bases in the middle. The CDR3 totals 14 residues. cDNA serving as the sequencing template came from extracted, reverse transcribed RNA. The data were produced by immunoSEQ multiplex PCR, yet TCRdb's version contains in-frame clones alone and is incomplete. The sample lists 130,000 or so clones; around 48% were seen once. The V gene is TRBV28, the J gene TRBJ2-3; D is tentatively TRBD1 or TRBD2 (7 bases each). The origin of this receptor is a human donor with alopecia areata. The sequenced sample was NKG2D-low CD8+ T cells sorted from blood. This CDR3 reads CASRLTGTTGALYF. The CDR3 DNA reads TGTGCCAGCCGCCTTACCGGGACTACAGGGGCCTTGTATTTT.